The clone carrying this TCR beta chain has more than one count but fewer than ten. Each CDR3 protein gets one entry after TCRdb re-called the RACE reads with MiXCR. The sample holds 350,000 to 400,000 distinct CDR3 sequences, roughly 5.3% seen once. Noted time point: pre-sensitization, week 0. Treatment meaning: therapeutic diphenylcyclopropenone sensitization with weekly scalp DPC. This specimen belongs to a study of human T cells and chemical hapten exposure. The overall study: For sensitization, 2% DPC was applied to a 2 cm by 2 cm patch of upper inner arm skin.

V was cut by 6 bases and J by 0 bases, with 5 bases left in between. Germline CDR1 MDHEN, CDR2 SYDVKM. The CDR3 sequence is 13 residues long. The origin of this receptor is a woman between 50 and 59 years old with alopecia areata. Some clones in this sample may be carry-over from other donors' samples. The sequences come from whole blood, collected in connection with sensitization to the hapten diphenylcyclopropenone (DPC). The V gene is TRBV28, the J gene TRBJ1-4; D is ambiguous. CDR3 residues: CASRVATNEKLFF. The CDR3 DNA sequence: TGTGCCAGCAGGGTTGCAACTAATGAAAAACTGTTTTTT.